These 30 T cell receptor beta chains were all obtained from the same sample, sequenced in a study of blood T cell repertoires in COVID-19. Profiling relied on immunoSEQ multiplex PCR, and the TCRdb table lists in-frame clones only, not all of them. The top ten clones hold 3.5% to 4.5% of a sample with about 300,000 clones, nearly 90% of them seen once. The sequenced sample consisted of PBMCs or T cells enriched from blood (not recorded which). The receptors come from a woman aged 18-29 years with acute COVID-19.

The chain uses TRBV7-2 and TRBJ1-2; D is uncertain. The CDR3 sequence is 15 residues long. CDR1 is SGHTA and CDR2 is FQGNSA in the germline V gene. V lost 5 bases, J lost 5 bases, and 18 bases lay in between. The DNA for the CDR3 is TGTGCCAGCAGCCTCGGGTGGGGAGAAGGGTATGGCTACACCTTC. Amino acid sequence: CASSLGWGEGYGYTF.

The chain recombines TRBV2 with TRBJ1-4; D gene ambiguous. The germline CDR1 and CDR2 sequences are SNHLY and FYNNEI. V shed 7 bases and J shed 0 bases, with 12 bases lying between them. This CDR3 region has 15 residues. CDR3: CASIRDSATNEKLFF. For the CDR3, the DNA is TGTGCCAGCATACGGGATAGCGCAACTAATGAAAAACTGTTTTTT.

In the case of this clone: The germline gene is not matched at one end of the junction; a read error may be the cause. The chain joins TRBV6-5 to TRBJ2-6; a weak D match, TRBD1 (5 bases). Germline values: CDR1 MNHEY, CDR2 SVGAGI. The CDR3 runs 10 residues. Written as DNA, the CDR3 is TGTGCCAGCGGGGCCAAGGTCCTGACTTTC. This encodes CASGAKVLTF.

The chain recombines TRBV12-3 or TRBV12-4 with TRBJ2-7; D is unclear. V lost 7 bases to trimming and J lost 6 bases, with 13 bases between them. The CDR3 loop spans 12 amino acids. DNA of the CDR3: TGTGCCAGCACCCCTCCGGGTGGCGAGCAGTACTTC. It specifies CASTPPGGEQYF.

The V gene is TRBV7-9, the J gene TRBJ2-1; possible D gene TRBD2, 5 bases. Trimming left V 5 bases short and J 3 bases short, with 17 bases between. CDR3 length: 16 amino acids. Germline V CDR1 and CDR2: SEHNR, FQNEAQ (reference sequence). In DNA, the CDR3 is TGTGCCAGCAGCAGCACCTCAAGGGAGCACTACAATGAGCAGTTCTTC. Protein product: CASSSTSREHYNEQFF. Combining the CDR3 with reference TRBV7-9 and TRBJ2-1 gives the whole variable domain DTGVSQNPRHKITKRGQNVTFRCDPISEHNRLYWYRQTLGQGPEFLTYFQNEAQLEKSRLLSDRFSAERPKGSFSTLEIQRTEQGDSAMYLCASSSTSREHYNEQFFGPGTRLTVL.

The chain links TRBV24-1 to TRBJ2-1, with 7 bases that match TRBD2. CDR1 and CDR2 from the germline V gene are KGHDR and SFDVKD. With 4 bases clipped from V and 8 bases from J, the junction kept 7 bases outside the gene matches. The CDR3 loop spans 14 amino acids. CDR3 region: CATSDREVYDEQFF. In nucleotides, the CDR3 is TGTGCCACCAGTGACCGGGAGGTGTATGATGAGCAGTTCTTC.

The chain has TRBV19 and TRBJ2-3, with TRBD2 matching over 7 bases. The CDR3 contains 15 residues. With 5 bases clipped from V and 1 base from J, the junction kept 6 bases outside the gene matches. CDR1 and CDR2 (germline): LNHDA, SQIVND (reference sequence). The CDR3 DNA reads as TGTGCCAGTAGTTTGCGGGAGCTCGGCACAGATACGCAGTATTTT. Encoded protein: CASSLRELGTDTQYF. The full variable domain, with the rest looked up from reference TRBV19 and TRBJ2-3, is DGGITQSPKYLFRKEGQNVTLSCEQNLNHDAMYWYRQDPGQGLRLIYYSQIVNDFQKGDIAEGYSVSREKKESFPLTVTSAQKNPTAFYLCASSLRELGTDTQYFGPGTRLTVL.

This sequence joins TRBV7-6 and TRBJ2-1; D not certain. The CDR3 spans 15 residues. Trimming removed 5 bases at V and 4 bases at J, with 15 bases between. Germline-derived CDR1 and CDR2 are SGHVS and FNYEAQ. Here the CDR3 reads CASSPTSLRYNEQFF. CDR3 sequence (DNA): TGTGCCAGCAGCCCTACGTCACTGCGTTACAATGAGCAGTTCTTC.

The gene calls are TRBV5-1 and TRBJ2-2; D may be TRBD2 (5 bases). Between the trimmed V and J ends, which lost 6 bases and 3 bases, there was a span of 15 bases. The CDR3 has 15 residues. In germline, CDR1 is SGHRS, CDR2 YFSETQ. CDR3 protein: CASNLFPGDTGELFF. Written as DNA, the CDR3 is TGCGCCAGCAACCTCTTCCCCGGGGACACCGGGGAGCTGTTTTTT.

This clone was seen a single time. The V and J genes are TRBV28 and TRBJ2-7; unclear D gene. V gave up 4 bases and J gave up 2 bases, with 3 bases separating them. CDR1 is MDHEN, CDR2 SYDVKM, per germline. The CDR3 spans 11 residues. CDR3 nucleotide sequence: TGTGCCAGCAGTTCGGCCTACGAGCAGTACTTC. Encoded protein: CASSSAYEQYF.

The chain combines TRBV9 with TRBJ1-2, with TRBD1 as a possible D gene (6 bases). Germline loops: CDR1 SGDLS, CDR2 YYNGEE. The CDR3 consists of 14 residues. Trimming took 0 bases from V and 5 from J, leaving 11 bases between them. CDR3 sequence: CASSVEQGPYGYTF. The CDR3 DNA follows: TGTGCCAGCAGCGTAGAACAGGGACCATATGGCTACACCTTC.

V and J are TRBV4-1 and TRBJ2-7, with 9 bases lining up with TRBD2. This CDR3 comprises 16 residues. The germline V gene has CDR1 MGHRA and CDR2 YSYEKL. Germline trimming cut 4 bases from V and 6 bases from J; bases unmatched to any gene: 13. The chain's CDR3 is CASSPYPVAGDSEQYF. The CDR3 DNA sequence: TGCGCCAGCAGCCCCTATCCAGTAGCGGGAGACAGCGAGCAGTACTTC.

The genes are TRBV19 and TRBJ2-1, with a possible D match to TRBD1 (6 bases). Germline-derived CDR1 and CDR2 are LNHDA and SQIVND (reference sequence). Trimming took off 1 base at V and 4 bases at J, with 14 bases between the two ends. The CDR3 is 16 residues long. CDR3 sequence reads: CASSIGRDKAYNEQFF. CDR3 DNA: TGTGCCAGTAGTATAGGCCGGGACAAGGCGTACAATGAGCAGTTCTTC.

The rearrangement uses TRBV5-1 and TRBJ2-3, with TRBD2 matching 7 bases. The CDR3 consists of 15 residues. Germline-derived CDR1 and CDR2 are SGHRS and YFSETQ. The ends lost 7 bases at V and 4 bases at J; junction bases unmatched: 12. The CDR3 loop is CASGMGGRLSDTQYF. CDR3 DNA sequence: TGCGCCAGCGGGATGGGCGGGAGATTGTCAGATACGCAGTATTTT.

This clone was counted a single time. V usage is TRBV21-1 and J usage is TRBJ2-3; the table's TRBD1 call for D was not verified on the DNA. TRBV21-1 is a recognized pseudogene. The CDR3 is 18 amino acids. The CDR3 coding sequence is TGTGCCAGCAGCAAAGTTAGGGGGCAGGGACACCCCACAGATACGCAGTATTTT. This encodes CASSKVRGQGHPTDTQYF.

The chain recombines TRBV7-9 with TRBJ1-4, with D perhaps matching TRBD1 (6 bases). Trimming stripped 8 bases from V and 8 bases from J, with 18 bases between. This CDR3 is built from 14 residues. Per the germline V gene, CDR1 is SEHNR and CDR2 is FQNEAQ (reference sequence). DNA of the CDR3: TGTGCCAGCGGCGACAGGCCCTCTAGGGAAAAACTGTTTTTT. Amino acid sequence: CASGDRPSREKLFF.

This clone was counted once. In nucleotides, the CDR3 is TGTGCCAGCAGCCAAGATGGGACTAGCGGGAAAAGTGAGCAGTTCTTC. Translation: CASSQDGTSGKSEQFF. This chain uses TRBV14 with TRBJ2-1; 13 bases map to TRBD2. Germline-derived CDR1 and CDR2 are SGHDN and FVKESK. The CDR3 loop spans 16 amino acids. V was clipped by 0 bases and J by 9 bases; unmatched bases: 5.

This chain links TRBV28 with TRBJ1-1; 9 bases fit TRBD1. The CDR3 runs to 13 residues. Per germline, CDR1 MDHEN and CDR2 SYDVKM. Germline trimming cut 2 bases from V and 8 bases from J; bases unmatched to any gene: 3. CDR3 in DNA: TGTGCCAGCAGTTTAACAGGGGGCTTGGAAGCTTTCTTT. Its translation: CASSLTGGLEAFF.

This clone appeared a single time. The chain combines TRBV6-5 with TRBJ2-7; TRBD2 agrees at 9 bases. This CDR3 contains 14 residues. Germline assignment: CDR1 MNHEY and CDR2 SVGAGI. The trim removed 6 bases at V and 5 bases at J, leaving 8 bases unmatched. CDR3: CASSGSGSGDEQYF. The CDR3 DNA reads as TGTGCCAGCAGCGGTAGCGGGAGTGGCGACGAGCAGTACTTC.

Note on this clone: Relative to the germline gene, one junction end is altered; a read error may explain this. This rearrangement joins TRBV19 to TRBJ1-3; no clear D gene. The CDR3 contains 12 residues. Germline CDR1 reads LNHDA; CDR2 reads SQIVND (reference sequence). The DNA of the CDR3 is TGTGCCAGTAGTAACTTACCCGGGATTACCCTTTTT. This translates into CASSNLPGITLF.

The V call is TRBV11-3, the J call TRBJ2-7; 8 bases fit TRBD1. Per the germline V gene, CDR1 is SGHNT and CDR2 is YENEEA. Germline trimming cut 5 bases from V and 5 bases from J; bases unmatched to any gene: 8. The CDR3 runs 14 residues. CDR3 loop: CASSTGQGYNEQYF. In DNA, the CDR3 is TGTGCCAGCAGCACAGGACAGGGATATAACGAGCAGTACTTC.

This clone was recorded once. The gene calls are TRBV5-1 and TRBJ2-1, with D maybe TRBD1 (5 bases). From germline, CDR1 is SGHRS and CDR2 YFSETQ. This CDR3 region has 14 residues. Deletions cut 0 bases from V and 1 base from J, with 5 bases between. CDR3 loop: CASSLGQSYNEQFF. CDR3 DNA sequence: TGCGCCAGCAGCTTGGGACAGTCCTACAATGAGCAGTTCTTC. Full variable domain (outside the CDR3, taken from reference TRBV5-1 and TRBJ2-1): KAGVTQTPRYLIKTRGQQVTLSCSPISGHRSVSWYQQTPGQGLQFLFEYFSETQRNKGNFPGRFSGRQFSNSRSEMNVSTLELGDSALYLCASSLGQSYNEQFFGPGTRLTVL.

This clone was seen once. The chain is built from TRBV7-8 and TRBJ1-4, with 10 bases identical to TRBD1. Trimming cost V 5 bases and J 6 bases; bases outside gene matches: 3. Germline V gene sequence: CDR1 SGHVS, CDR2 FQNEAQ. The CDR3 runs 14 residues. CDR3 in amino acids: CASSRGTGDEKLFF. The DNA of the CDR3 is TGTGCCAGCAGCCGAGGGACAGGGGATGAAAAACTGTTTTTT.

J is TRBJ1-2 and V is TRBV28; maybe TRBD1 (6 bases). The CDR3 consists of 16 residues. CDR1 and CDR2 from the germline V gene are MDHEN and SYDVKM. The V and J ends lost 8 bases and 8 bases respectively, with 27 bases between them. The CDR3 coding sequence is TGTGCCAGCTCAAGGGCCCTTCCTCAGGGGAAATCGGGCTACACCTTC. Translation gives CASSRALPQGKSGYTF.

V is TRBV19 and J is TRBJ2-2; 10 bases map to TRBD1. Trimming removed 4 bases from V and 1 base from J; junction bases left unmatched: 3. Germline CDR1 and CDR2: LNHDA and SQIVND (reference sequence). This CDR3 contains 16 residues. CDR3 sequence: CASSTRTGGNTGELFF. CDR3 in DNA: TGTGCCAGTAGTACCCGGACAGGGGGGAACACCGGGGAGCTGTTTTTT.

V gene TRBV5-1 combines with J gene TRBJ2-5; the match to TRBD1 covers 7 bases. The CDR3 length is 15 residues. Germline V gene lookup returns CDR1 SGHRS and CDR2 YFSETQ. Trimming took 4 bases from V and 2 from J; bases not matched to a gene: 8. The CDR3 DNA reads as TGCGCCAGCAGCAAACAGGGGTCCCTACAAGAGACCCAGTACTTC. Amino acids: CASSKQGSLQETQYF.

The chain uses TRBV24-1 and TRBJ1-5, with TRBD1 identical over 8 bases. Looked up from germline, CDR1 is KGHDR and CDR2 is SFDVKD. This CDR3 spans 15 amino acids. V was pared by 6 bases and J by 9 bases, with 12 bases of the junction left unmatched. The CDR3 here is CATSTGTGALWPQHF. CDR3 nucleotides: TGTGCCACCAGTACCGGGACAGGAGCCTTGTGGCCCCAGCATTTT.

This clone was seen only once. The V and J genes are TRBV6-1 and TRBJ2-6; D unresolved. Germline V CDR1 and CDR2: MNHNS, SASEGT. The CDR3 spans 16 residues. V lost 3 bases, J lost 0 bases, and 9 bases lay in between. The CDR3 here is CASSDGWSSGANVLTF. The CDR3 bases are TGTGCCAGCAGTGACGGGTGGAGCTCTGGGGCCAACGTCCTGACTTTC.

This chain joins TRBV19 and TRBJ2-7, with 8 positions matching TRBD1. This CDR3 comprises 14 residues. The V and J ends lost 4 bases and 1 base, in that order; junction bases with no gene match: 3. Looked up from germline, CDR1 is LNHDA and CDR2 is SQIVND (reference sequence). In nucleotides, the CDR3 is TGTGCCAGTAGTAGACAGGGGACTTCCTACGAGCAGTACTTC. Translating it yields CASSRQGTSYEQYF.

This rearrangement joins TRBV6-5 to TRBJ2-7; TRBD1 agrees at 7 bases. This CDR3 comprises 11 residues. Germline V gene sequence: CDR1 MNHEY, CDR2 SVGAGI. The trim removed 10 bases at V and 2 bases at J, leaving 2 bases unmatched. The CDR3 spells CAIGQAYEQYF. The DNA for the CDR3 is TGTGCCATAGGACAGGCCTACGAGCAGTACTTC.